The 14 T cell receptor beta chains listed next were all sequenced from one sample in a study of blood T cell repertoires in COVID-19. Method: immunoSEQ multiplex PCR; TCRdb's copy keeps in-frame clones and lacks some. The sample includes about 280,000 clones, roughly 80% of them seen just once. The sample consisted of PBMCs or T cells enriched from blood (not recorded which). All receptors derive from a middle-aged man who had been exposed to COVID-19.

A few counts support this clone. The chain uses TRBV7-8 and TRBJ1-2; D uncertain. This CDR3 contains 12 residues. CDR1 is SGHVS, CDR2 FQNEAQ, per germline. Trimming shortened V by 1 base and J by 6 bases, and 6 bases separated the two germline ends. The CDR3 bases are TGTGCCAGCAGCTTAGGACTCGATGGCTACACCTTC. This gives the protein CASSLGLDGYTF.

This clone was found a few times. The chain is built from TRBV7-3 and TRBJ2-2, with 7 bases matching TRBD1. Per germline, CDR1 SGHTA and CDR2 FQGTGA. The J segment lost 5 bases and the V segment lost 7 bases, leaving 10 bases of the junction unmatched. The length of the CDR3 is 15 residues. The CDR3 bases are TGTGCCAGCACCACCGGGACAGTTGGGACCGGGGAGCTGTTTTTT. Translation: CASTTGTVGTGELFF.

This chain joins TRBV12-5 and TRBJ2-5; 11 nucleotides line up with TRBD1. V lost 6 bases, J lost 5 bases, and 5 bases stayed unmatched. Per the germline V gene, CDR1 is LGHNT and CDR2 is FRNRAP. CDR3 length: 14 residues. This CDR3 is CASGRTGGSETQYF. The CDR3 nucleotides are TGTGCTAGTGGCCGGACAGGGGGCTCGGAGACCCAGTACTTC.

This clone was picked up one time. The chain recombines TRBV19 with TRBJ2-5; 7 bases are a match to TRBD1. CDR1 is LNHDA and CDR2 is SQIVND in the germline V gene (reference sequence). This CDR3 is 13 amino acids long. V was clipped by 5 bases and J by 2 bases; unmatched bases: 2. In nucleotides, the CDR3 is TGTGCCAGTAGTGGGACAGTTCAAGAGACCCAGTACTTC. It codes for CASSGTVQETQYF. The complete variable domain, with remaining parts taken from reference TRBV19 and TRBJ2-5, reads DGGITQSPKYLFRKEGQNVTLSCEQNLNHDAMYWYRQDPGQGLRLIYYSQIVNDFQKGDIAEGYSVSREKKESFPLTVTSAQKNPTAFYLCASSGTVQETQYFGPGTRLLVL.

This clone was counted only a few times. The chain couples TRBV12-3 or TRBV12-4 to TRBJ1-2; no firm D call. The CDR3 runs 13 residues. Between the trimmed V and J ends, which lost 6 bases and 2 bases, there was a span of 10 bases. Written as DNA, the CDR3 is TGTGCCAGCAGGTTCCATTTGAACTATGGCTACACCTTC. This sequence encodes CASRFHLNYGYTF.

This clone was observed once. The chain recombines TRBV27 with TRBJ2-2; 13 positions match TRBD2. The CDR3 runs to 17 residues. J was trimmed by 5 bases and V by 7 bases; bases with no gene match: 10. CDR1 is MNHEY, CDR2 SMNVEV, per germline (reference sequence). CDR3 residues: CASTLNGLAGATGELFF. CDR3 nucleotides: TGTGCCAGCACCCTTAATGGACTAGCGGGAGCAACCGGGGAGCTGTTTTTT.

The chain joins TRBV25-1 to TRBJ2-7; no clear D. This CDR3 region has 14 residues. Trimming removed 3 bases from V and 5 bases from J, with 14 bases in between. CDR1 MGHDK and CDR2 SYGVNS come from the germline V gene. The CDR3 reads CASSDAGFRNEQYF. The CDR3, as DNA: TGTGCCAGCAGTGATGCAGGCTTCAGGAACGAGCAGTACTTC.

V and J are TRBV9 and TRBJ2-7; 9 positions agree with TRBD2. This CDR3 spans 15 amino acids. Looked up from germline, CDR1 is SGDLS and CDR2 is YYNGEE. With 0 bases clipped from V and 6 bases from J, the junction kept 7 bases outside the gene matches. The DNA for the CDR3 is TGTGCCAGCAGCGTAGGGGTAGCGGGAGCTTCCGAGCAGTACTTC. It specifies CASSVGVAGASEQYF.

This clone was observed a handful of times. This chain links TRBV9 with TRBJ2-3; no clear D gene. CDR3 length: 12 residues. V was cut by 3 bases and J by 3 bases, with 5 bases left in between. CDR1 and CDR2 (germline): SGDLS, YYNGEE. DNA of the CDR3: TGTGCCAGCAGCGAGACAACAGATACGCAGTATTTT. This codes for CASSETTDTQYF. The full variable domain, its missing parts supplied by reference TRBV9 and TRBJ2-3, is DSGVTQTPKHLITATGQRVTLRCSPRSGDLSVYWYQQSLDQGLQFLIQYYNGEERAKGNILERFSAQQFPDLHSELNLSSLELGDSALYFCASSETTDTQYFGPGTRLTVL.

This chain links TRBV11-2 with TRBJ1-2; a possible D gene is TRBD1 (6 bases). Germline CDR1 is SGHAT and CDR2 is FQNNGV. CDR3 length: 14 amino acids. The V and J ends lost 2 bases and 6 bases respectively, with 13 bases between them. The DNA for the CDR3 is TGTGCCAGCAGCTTAACACAGGGTGGCGATGGCTACACCTTC. It yields the protein CASSLTQGGDGYTF.

V usage is TRBV10-2 and J usage is TRBJ2-7; a possible D gene is TRBD2 (5 bases). Germline lookup yields CDR1 WSHSY and CDR2 SAAADI. The CDR3 is 17 amino acids. The germline V and J ends were trimmed by 6 bases and 3 bases, with 24 bases remaining between them. The CDR3 DNA sequence: TGCGCCAGCAGCACGGTAGAGGGATGGTCCGCCAACTACGAGCAGTACTTC. It specifies CASSTVEGWSANYEQYF.

This sequence joins TRBV7-6 and TRBJ2-1; TRBD2 matches at 11 bases. The germline V gene encodes CDR1 SGHVS and CDR2 FNYEAQ. Trimming at V came to 3 bases and at J to 4 bases, leaving 5 bases not matched to a gene. The CDR3 is 16 residues long. The CDR3 bases are TGTGCCAGCAGCTTTCTAGCGGGAGGTGGATACAATGAGCAGTTCTTC. Translating gives CASSFLAGGGYNEQFF.

There are a few counts of this clone. The rearrangement uses TRBV14 and TRBJ1-2, with 7 bases fitting TRBD1. CDR3 size: 15 residues. Trimming at V came to 0 bases and at J to 7 bases, leaving 8 bases not matched to a gene. The germline gives CDR1 SGHDN, CDR2 FVKESK. The CDR3 nucleotides are TGTGCCAGCAGCCAAGATATGACAGGGCGGATTGGCTACACCTTC. Translation gives CASSQDMTGRIGYTF.

The J gene is TRBJ2-3, the V gene TRBV19; D may be TRBD2 (5 bases). This CDR3 contains 14 residues. Germline loops: CDR1 LNHDA, CDR2 SQIVND (reference sequence). V lost 6 bases and J lost 3, with 13 bases in between. CDR3 coding DNA: TGTGCCAGTAGGGGAGTCCGGTCGACAGATACGCAGTATTTT. Translation: CASRGVRSTDTQYF.